This is a list of T cell receptor beta chains from one sample in a study of T-cell memory formation after mild COVID-19. Each CDR3 protein gets one entry after TCRdb re-called the 5' RACE reads with MiXCR. The sample has 160,000 or so distinct CDR3 sequences, roughly 31% seen once; the top ten hold approximately 12%. Material for sequencing was PBMCs or a T cell subset sorted from them (not recorded which). The source is an adult woman who had mild COVID-19 (a few samples of this study predate the infection). Cell type and time point are not known. Both conserved end residues are part of each CDR3. Size is omitted from some rows. Given values are once, few, many or a class for expanded clones.

abundance: .
len: 13
j_gene: TRBJ2-3
v_gene: TRBV7-3
CDR3aa: CASSPTLADTQYF

abundance: few
len: 14
j_gene: TRBJ1-1
v_gene: TRBV12-3/TRBV12-4
CDR3aa: CASSLGGTGREAFF

abundance: .
len: 15
j_gene: TRBJ2-1
v_gene: TRBV9
CDR3aa: CASSPDPNSYNEQFF

abundance: .
len: 13
j_gene: TRBJ2-2
v_gene: TRBV5-1
CDR3aa: CASSLSPAGELFF

abundance: few
len: 16
j_gene: TRBJ1-6
v_gene: TRBV7-9
CDR3aa: CASSLGQTSLRSPLHF

abundance: .
len: 15
j_gene: TRBJ2-1
v_gene: TRBV5-1
CDR3aa: CASRAGTSPLNEQFF

abundance: .
len: 15
j_gene: TRBJ2-2
v_gene: TRBV20-1
CDR3aa: CSARDATRGAGELFF

abundance: .
len: 12
j_gene: TRBJ2-3
v_gene: TRBV14
CDR3aa: CASSPHGGTQYF

abundance: .
len: 14
j_gene: TRBJ2-7
v_gene: TRBV5-5
CDR3aa: CASSSWTGAYEQYF

abundance: few
len: 14
j_gene: TRBJ1-1
v_gene: TRBV29-1
CDR3aa: CSVGLMRAGTEAFF

abundance: .
len: 16
j_gene: TRBJ2-7
v_gene: TRBV6-5
CDR3aa: CASIKGAGGLAYEQYF

abundance: .
len: 13
j_gene: TRBJ1-2
v_gene: TRBV7-9
CDR3aa: CASSLSGGDGYTF

abundance: .
len: 14
j_gene: TRBJ2-1
v_gene: TRBV5-1
CDR3aa: CASSWDRRANEQFF

abundance: .
len: 13
j_gene: TRBJ2-3
v_gene: TRBV4-1
CDR3aa: CASSQVLTDTQYF

abundance: few
len: 14
j_gene: TRBJ2-3
v_gene: TRBV29-1
CDR3aa: CSADLKGLTDTQYF

abundance: few
len: 13
j_gene: TRBJ1-5
v_gene: TRBV12-3/TRBV12-4
CDR3aa: CASSPGTYQPQHF

abundance: few
len: 13
j_gene: TRBJ2-7
v_gene: TRBV6-1
CDR3aa: CASSQTDSYEQYF

abundance: .
len: 12
j_gene: TRBJ1-2
v_gene: TRBV29-1
CDR3aa: CSVEDQRGGYTF

abundance: .
len: 14
j_gene: TRBJ2-1
v_gene: TRBV27
CDR3aa: CASSSGYWSDEQFF

abundance: few
len: 15
j_gene: TRBJ2-3
v_gene: TRBV7-9
CDR3aa: CASSPSAAGTDTQYF

abundance: .
len: 16
j_gene: TRBJ2-7
v_gene: TRBV12-3/TRBV12-4
CDR3aa: CASSLVSGTLTYEQYF

abundance: many
len: 13
j_gene: TRBJ2-7
v_gene: TRBV6-2/TRBV6-3
CDR3aa: CASRRASGDEQYF

abundance: .
len: 15
j_gene: TRBJ1-5
v_gene: TRBV5-6
CDR3aa: CASSEGPGHLQPQHF

abundance: .
len: 15
j_gene: TRBJ2-3
v_gene: TRBV4-3
CDR3aa: CASSQVSGIGDTQYF